Below, 4 T cell receptor beta chains from the same sample are listed, as sequenced in a study of vaccination and CD4 T cells after COVID-19. Cultured CD4+ T-cell DNA underwent Oncomine TCR Beta short-read sequencing. Using its own MiXCR run on the PCR reads, TCRdb lists one record per CDR3 protein. The sample gives roughly 24,000 distinct CDR3 sequences, about three fifths of which show up once; less than 6% is in the top ten. The treatment: approximately 9-day PBMC culture with coronavirus spike peptide pools or control peptides (ViraFEST assay). No cognate antigen is known for these TCRs. Specimen: CD4+ T cells from blood, cultured in vitro. Source of these receptors: a human donor who had recovered from COVID-19.

The gene calls are TRBV4-3 and TRBJ1-5; D gene unclear. CDR3 length equals 14 residues. The ends were cut back, 5 bases at V and 3 bases at J, with 11 bases in the middle. Germline CDR1 and CDR2: LGHNA and YSLEER. The CDR3 region is CASSVHTHNQPQHF. CDR3 DNA sequence: TGCGCCAGCAGCGTACATACCCACAATCAGCCCCAGCATTTT.

This chain connects TRBV20-1 to TRBJ2-7, with D possibly TRBD1 on 6 matching bases. Germline lookup yields CDR1 DFQATT and CDR2 SNEGSKA (reference sequence). Trimming removed 1 base from V and 2 bases from J, with 12 bases in between. This CDR3 is built from 14 residues. CDR3 coding DNA: TGCAGTGCTAGAGTTGACAGGACCCCCTACGAGCAGTACTTC. This gives the protein CSARVDRTPYEQYF.

The chain carries TRBV11-2 and TRBJ2-5; unclear D gene. Deletions cut 2 bases from V and 3 bases from J, with 7 bases between. The germline V gene has CDR1 SGHAT and CDR2 FQNNGV. The CDR3 runs to 13 residues. CDR3 bases: TGTGCCAGCAGCTTAATCAAGGAAGAGACCCAGTACTTC. Encoded protein: CASSLIKEETQYF.

This clonotype appeared a few times. This chain links TRBV20-1 with TRBJ1-1; D might be TRBD1 (6 bases). V lost 6 bases, J lost 10 bases, and 15 bases lay in between. The germline gives CDR1 DFQATT, CDR2 SNEGSKA (reference sequence). The CDR3 covers 11 residues. CDR3 amino acids: CSALQGRTAFF. The DNA for the CDR3 is TGCAGTGCCTTACAGGGCCGGACAGCTTTCTTT.